The rows below give T cell receptor beta chains drawn from one sample of a study of spatial heterogeneity in lung cancer. From the 5' RACE reads, TCRdb called clonotypes with MiXCR, one entry per CDR3 protein. The sample consists of about 7,800 distinct CDR3 sequences, about 19% of them appearing once. The source was lung tumor tissue, collected at surgery. The receptors shown here come from a female donor with early-stage non-small cell lung cancer. CDR3s include the opening cysteine and the closing phenylalanine or tryptophan. The D gene is left open where the match is weak. Clone size is stated in some rows and not others, as once, few, many or a class when expanded.

TRBJ2-3	.	TRBV2	.	TGTGCCAGCAGTGGAGAGAACACAGATACGCAGTATTTT	CASSGENTDTQYF
TRBJ1-1	.	TRBV4-1	.	TGCGCCAGCAGCCAATATCAGGGTGGGAACACTGAAGCTTTCTTT	CASSQYQGGNTEAFF
TRBJ2-7	.	TRBV10-3	.	TGTGCCATCAGAGGGACGGTGGACTACGAGCAGTACTTC	CAIRGTVDYEQYF
TRBJ2-7	.	TRBV5-1	.	TGCGCCAGCAATGGCGGTTACGAGCAGTACTTC	CASNGGYEQYF
TRBJ2-3	.	TRBV27	.	TGTGCCAGCAGTATCCGCGGGACCTTGGGGACAGATACGCAGTATTTT	CASSIRGTLGTDTQYF
TRBJ2-7	.	TRBV6-5	TRBD2	TGTGCCAGCAGCGTACTAGCGGGGTACCCCTACGAGCAGTACTTC	CASSVLAGYPYEQYF
TRBJ2-1	few	TRBV18	.	TGTGCCAGCTCACCACCCATTGGGTATGGGCAGTTCTTC	CASSPPIGYGQFF
TRBJ2-3	.	TRBV6-5	.	TGTGCCAGCAGTTATTCTAATACGCAGTATTTT	CASSYSNTQYF
TRBJ1-5	.	TRBV5-6	.	TGTGCCAGCAGCTTCGGACAGCTCGATCAGCCCCAGCATTTT	CASSFGQLDQPQHF
TRBJ2-3	.	TRBV2	.	TGTGCCAGCAAGCGCGGCCGAGGGGGACTTACAGATACGCAGTATTTT	CASKRGRGGLTDTQYF
TRBJ2-1	.	TRBV20-1	.	TGCAGTGCTAGTCCGGGGGAGAGCTCCTACAATGAGCAGTTCTTC	CSASPGESSYNEQFF
TRBJ1-2	.	TRBV29-1	.	TGCAGCGTTGGACAGATGGGCGGCTATGGCTACACCTTC	CSVGQMGGYGYTF
TRBJ1-1	medium-sized	TRBV3-1	TRBD1	TGTGCCAGCAGCCAATACGGGACAGACACTGAAGCTTTCTTT	CASSQYGTDTEAFF
TRBJ2-1	few	TRBV20-1	.	TGCAGTGCGGAAGAGGTGCGCGGTTCCTACAATGAGCAGTTCTTC	CSAEEVRGSYNEQFF
TRBJ2-5	.	TRBV7-9	.	TGTGCCAGCAGTTTCCCCGTTTACCGAAGAGAAGAGACCCAGTACTTC	CASSFPVYRREETQYF
TRBJ2-2	medium-sized	TRBV15	.	TGTGCCACCAGCAGCCCGAGTGGAGGGGAGGCCACCGGGGAGCTGTTTTTT	CATSSPSGGEATGELFF
TRBJ2-7	medium-sized	TRBV5-1	TRBD2	TGCGCCAGCAGCCCTATCCCTAGCGGGATCTACGAGCAGTACTTC	CASSPIPSGIYEQYF
TRBJ1-6	few	TRBV27	.	TGTGCCAGCAGTTTAGATCTGTTGAGCTCCTATAATTCACCCCTCCACTTT	CASSLDLLSSYNSPLHF
TRBJ1-1	medium-sized	TRBV27	.	TGTGCCAGCTGTCCACGGACAGAAGAAGCTTTCTTT	CASCPRTEEAFF
TRBJ2-5	.	TRBV5-7	.	.	CASSFGSGGGQETQYF
TRBJ1-4	.	TRBV7-9	.	TGTGCCAGCAGCCCAGGGGCAACTAATGAAAAACTGTTTTTT	CASSPGATNEKLFF
TRBJ1-1	once	TRBV21-1	.	TGTGCCAGCAGCAAAGTTGGCAGGGGCCCTCTGATGAACACTGAAGCTTTCTTT	CASSKVGRGPLMNTEAFF
TRBJ2-5	once	TRBV4-1	TRBD2	TGCGCCAGCAGCCCCCGGACTAGCGGAGTGACCCAGTACTTC	CASSPRTSGVTQYF
TRBJ2-4	.	TRBV20-1	.	TGCAGTGCTAGAGGGGCCGTGGGGGGCGGCAAAAACATTCAGTACTTC	CSARGAVGGGKNIQYF
TRBJ1-1	medium-sized	TRBV29-1	.	TGCAGCGTGTCCGCGGGGCTGGGAGCTTTCTTT	CSVSAGLGAFF